This T cell receptor beta chain appears in the sequencing data of a study of blood T cell repertoires in COVID-19. In the authors' methods: Nucleated cell counts were estimated from reference gene primer amplification. Profiled with immunoSEQ multiplex PCR; TCRdb holds only in-frame clones, not every one. That table gives V, J and clone size, and the DNA gave D and trimming. Of some 240,000 clones in the sample, approximately 88% are singletons; the top ten hold 2.5% to 4%. The study assigned cohorts using participant-reported clinical history. Exposed volunteers were people who met a COVID-19 case within 2 weeks before study entry. This CDR3 region has 14 residues. V lost 7 bases to trimming and J lost 1 base, with 14 bases between them. Germline values: CDR1 MNHEY, CDR2 SVGAGI.

The receptor's source is a middle-aged woman who had been exposed to COVID-19. The chain joins TRBV6-5 to TRBJ2-7; D is perhaps TRBD2 (7 bases). The sequenced sample was PBMCs or T cells enriched from blood (not recorded which). The CDR3 region is CASTEGGESYEQYF. The CDR3 nucleotides are TGTGCCAGCACCGAGGGGGGGGAGTCCTACGAGCAGTACTTC.